This TCR beta chain was obtained from a study of OX40 agonist ivuxolimab in advanced cancers. The overall study: The eligibility criteria allowed prior anti-PD-1, anti-PD-L1 or anti-CTLA-4 therapy, and 40% had some. Three dose-escalation patients had partial responses: one with hepatocellular carcinoma and two with cutaneous melanoma.

Data came from immunoSEQ multiplex PCR; TCRdb stores just in-frame clones and leaves some out. The profile covers about 48,000 clones, with approximately 90% appearing a single time and around 48% taken by the ten largest. Comment on this clone: Its antigen is undetermined.

Study-level points and caveats: Blood T cells, both CD4+ and CD8+, expanded clonally by week 6 at 0.1 to 3.0 mg/kg. Relative to CD4+, CD8+ T cells held more expanded clones on average.

Source: CD4+ or CD8+ T cells sorted from blood, taken in a trial of the OX40 agonist ivuxolimab. The receptor comes from an adult with an advanced solid tumor such as melanoma, head and neck, liver or kidney cancer.

The CDR3 here is CASSLSSGGAYEQYF. For the CDR3, the DNA is TGTGCCAGCAGCTTGTCTAGCGGGGGGGCTTACGAGCAGTACTTC. The chain links TRBV7-6 to TRBJ2-7, with TRBD2 matching 12 bases. The trim removed 3 bases at V and 4 bases at J, leaving 4 bases unmatched. The CDR3 covers 15 residues. Germline CDR1 is SGHVS and CDR2 is FNYEAQ.